The 6 T cell receptor beta chains presented below share a single source sample, sequenced in a study of blood T cell repertoires in COVID-19. Clones were read by immunoSEQ multiplex PCR, and TCRdb kept only the in-frame ones, dropping some. This sample has 200,000 to 300,000 clones, with roughly 91% found just once. Sequencing was performed on peripheral blood. All receptors derive from a man aged 25-45 years with COVID-19, enrolled during active disease.

The chain couples TRBV6-5 to TRBJ2-2, with D unclear. Trimming stripped 6 bases from V and 5 bases from J, with 16 bases between. Germline CDR1 and CDR2: MNHEY and SVGAGI. The CDR3 has 15 residues. CDR3 in amino acids: CASRPADTRTGELFF. CDR3 nucleotide sequence: TGTGCCAGCAGGCCCGCCGACACCCGGACCGGGGAGCTGTTTTTT.

The gene calls are TRBV19 and TRBJ1-5, with D perhaps matching TRBD1 (6 bases). CDR1 LNHDA and CDR2 SQIVND come from the germline V gene (reference sequence). V lost 3 bases and J lost 1, with 10 bases in between. The CDR3 extends over 15 amino acids. The CDR3 DNA is TGTGCCAGTAGTATCTCAGGGGTGAGCAATCAGCCCCAGCATTTT. It yields the protein CASSISGVSNQPQHF.

This clone was seen only once. The chain employs TRBV10-1 and TRBJ2-1; TRBD2 matches 8 bases. Trimming removed 4 bases from V and 12 bases from J; junction bases left unmatched: 5. Germline lookup yields CDR1 WNHNN and CDR2 SYGVQD (reference sequence). The CDR3 is 12 amino acids. The CDR3 DNA follows: TGCGCCAGCAGTGGTACGGGGGGGCTGCAGTTCTTC. Translated: CASSGTGGLQFF.

V and J are TRBV6-5 and TRBJ2-7; 11 bases align to TRBD1. Germline loops: CDR1 MNHEY, CDR2 SVGAGI. CDR3 length: 15 amino acids. V was pared by 4 bases and J by 4 bases, with 6 bases of the junction left unmatched. In DNA form, the CDR3 reads TGTGCCAGCAGTTTTGAGGGACAGGGGGGGTACGAGCAGTACTTC. It translates to CASSFEGQGGYEQYF.

The chain carries TRBV24-1 and TRBJ2-2; D not resolved. Per the germline V gene, CDR1 is KGHDR and CDR2 is SFDVKD. The V end was cut by 5 bases, the J end by 3 bases, with 6 bases between. The CDR3 loop spans 13 amino acids. The CDR3 DNA sequence: TGTGCCACCAGTGGCCAGGACACCGGGGAGCTGTTTTTT. This encodes CATSGQDTGELFF.

V and J are TRBV10-3 and TRBJ2-7, with 12 bases aligning to TRBD1. This CDR3 region has 16 residues. Germline V CDR1 and CDR2: ENHRY, SYGVKD. V dropped 5 bases and J dropped 6; count of bases not matched to a gene: 11. CDR3 in DNA: TGTGCCATCAGTTTCTCCCCCGGGACAGGGGGCTCCGAGCAGTACTTC. Translation: CAISFSPGTGGSEQYF.